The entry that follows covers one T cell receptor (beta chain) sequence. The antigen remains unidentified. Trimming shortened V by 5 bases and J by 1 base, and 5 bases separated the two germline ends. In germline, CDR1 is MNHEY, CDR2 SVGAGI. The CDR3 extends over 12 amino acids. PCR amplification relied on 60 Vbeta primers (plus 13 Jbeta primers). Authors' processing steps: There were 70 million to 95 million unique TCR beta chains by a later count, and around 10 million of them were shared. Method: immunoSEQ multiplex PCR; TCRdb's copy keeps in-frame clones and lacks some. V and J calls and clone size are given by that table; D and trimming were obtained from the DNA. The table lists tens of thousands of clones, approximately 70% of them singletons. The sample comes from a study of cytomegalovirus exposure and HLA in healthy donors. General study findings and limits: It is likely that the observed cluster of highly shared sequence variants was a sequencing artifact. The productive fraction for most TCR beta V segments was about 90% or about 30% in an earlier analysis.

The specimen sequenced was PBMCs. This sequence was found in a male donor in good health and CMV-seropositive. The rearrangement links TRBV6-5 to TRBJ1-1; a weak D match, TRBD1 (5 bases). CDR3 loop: CASSTGNTEAFF. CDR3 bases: TGTGCCAGCAGTACAGGGAACACTGAAGCTTTCTTT.